The 27 T cell receptor beta chains reported below all come from one sample, sequenced in a study of control samples from healthy donors and cancer patients. The repertoire was sequenced with immunoSEQ multiplex PCR; TCRdb's copy has only in-frame clones and lacks some. Of 120,000 or so clones in the sample, around 87% were seen once. Sequencing input: PBMCs. Source of these receptors: a woman in her sixties with lung cancer.

The gene calls are TRBV18 and TRBJ2-5, with D unresolved. This CDR3 comprises 17 residues. Germline-derived CDR1 and CDR2 are KGHSH and LQKENI. Trimming took 1 base from V and 4 from J, leaving 19 bases between them. This CDR3 is CASSPRTVLALSETQYF. The DNA for the CDR3 is TGTGCCAGCTCACCACGCACGGTGTTGGCCTTATCAGAGACCCAGTACTTC.

In DNA, the CDR3 is TGTGCCAGTAGGACCGGGCCAACGGGGAATAATTCACCCCTCCACTTT. Protein sequence: CASRTGPTGNNSPLHF. This chain connects TRBV19 to TRBJ1-6; D gene ambiguous. Germline V gene sequence: CDR1 LNHDA, CDR2 SQIVND (reference sequence). This CDR3 contains 16 residues. The germline V and J ends were trimmed by 6 bases and 5 bases, with 17 bases remaining between them.

The genes are TRBV11-3 and TRBJ2-7; TRBD1 aligns across 9 bases. The V gene end was trimmed by 6 bases and the J gene end by 9 bases; junction bases not matched to a gene: 9. The CDR3 is made up of 13 amino acids. Germline CDR1 is SGHNT and CDR2 is YENEEA. This CDR3 is CASRPTGGAWQYF. CDR3 coding DNA: TGTGCCAGCAGGCCAACAGGGGGCGCTTGGCAGTACTTC.

V gene TRBV30 combines with J gene TRBJ1-5; D is unresolved. The V and J ends lost 2 bases and 0 bases respectively, with 8 bases between them. CDR3 length: 14 residues. Germline CDR1 reads GTSNPN; CDR2 reads SVGIG (reference sequence). The CDR3 spells CAWSKSDSNQPQHF. The CDR3 nucleotides are TGTGCCTGGAGTAAGTCGGATAGCAATCAGCCCCAGCATTTT.

The genes are TRBV5-8 and TRBJ2-7, with D tentatively TRBD2 (5 bases). V lost 1 base to trimming and J lost 5 bases, with 10 bases between them. The CDR3 is 13 amino acids. The germline V gene encodes CDR1 SGHTS and CDR2 YDEGEE. The DNA of the CDR3 is TGTGCCAGCAGCTTGACGGGGTCCCACGAGCAGTACTTC. Its protein product is CASSLTGSHEQYF.

The sample holds a few counts of this clone. In DNA form, the CDR3 reads TGTGCCAGCAGTAGAGACAGGGCTGGGGGAAAACTGTTTTTT. It encodes CASSRDRAGGKLFF. This chain joins TRBV6-5 and TRBJ1-4; 7 nucleotides line up with TRBD1. This CDR3 comprises 14 residues. Losses at the gene ends were 5 bases for V and 10 bases for J; bases not matched to a gene: 10. Germline CDR1 reads MNHEY; CDR2 reads SVGAGI.

V and J are TRBV3-1 (or the pseudogene TRBV3-2) and TRBJ2-7; 7 nucleotides match TRBD1. This CDR3 comprises 13 residues. The trim removed 6 bases at V and 6 bases at J, leaving 8 bases unmatched. CDR1 LGHDT and CDR2 YNNKEL come from the germline V gene (reference sequence). The DNA for the CDR3 is TGTGCCAGCAGGGCTACAGGGGCCAGCGAGCAGTACTTC. The encoded protein is CASRATGASEQYF.

J is TRBJ1-1 and V is TRBV7-9; 7 bases are shared with TRBD1. CDR1 is SEHNR and CDR2 is FQNEAQ in the germline V gene (reference sequence). V shed 5 bases, J shed 0 bases, and the junction held 18 bases outside the gene matches. The length of the CDR3 is 19 residues. CDR3 protein: CASSTSKDRTSGMNTEAFF. CDR3 sequence (DNA): TGTGCCAGCAGCACTAGTAAGGACAGGACCTCTGGGATGAACACTGAAGCTTTCTTT. Based on the CDR3 plus reference TRBV7-9 and TRBJ1-1, the full variable domain is DTGVSQNPRHKITKRGQNVTFRCDPISEHNRLYWYRQTLGQGPEFLTYFQNEAQLEKSRLLSDRFSAERPKGSFSTLEIQRTEQGDSAMYLCASSTSKDRTSGMNTEAFFGQGTRLTVV.

The genes are TRBV6-2 or TRBV6-3 and TRBJ1-2; TRBD1 might be the D (5 bases). Trimming removed 6 bases at V and 5 bases at J, with 13 bases between. Germline assignment: CDR1 MNHEY and CDR2 SVGEGT. This CDR3 region has 13 residues. CDR3 residues: CASSDGTKYGYTF. CDR3 coding DNA: TGTGCCAGCAGCGATGGGACGAAATATGGCTACACCTTC.

The rearrangement links TRBV7-2 to TRBJ1-5, with 12 nucleotides matching TRBD1. Germline V lookup: CDR1 SGHTA, CDR2 FQGNSA. The CDR3 covers 15 residues. The junction had 6 bases not matched to a gene; V was cut back by 7 bases and J by 5 bases. CDR3 sequence reads: CASTSGTGGYQPQHF. For the CDR3, the DNA is TGTGCCAGCACCTCTGGGACAGGGGGCTATCAGCCCCAGCATTTT.

The gene calls are TRBV3-1 (or the pseudogene TRBV3-2) and TRBJ2-5; 10 bases map to TRBD2. Germline V CDR1 and CDR2: LGHDT, YNNKEL (reference sequence). With 4 bases clipped from V and 5 bases from J, the junction kept 7 bases outside the gene matches. CDR3 length: 15 residues. CDR3 bases: TGTGCCAGCAGCCCCGGGGGACTAGCGCGGGAGACCCAGTACTTC. Its protein product is CASSPGGLARETQYF.

This sequence joins TRBV4-1 and TRBJ1-5; 11 nucleotides line up with TRBD1. The J segment lost 5 bases and the V segment lost 3 bases, leaving 6 bases of the junction unmatched. This CDR3 region has 16 residues. From germline, CDR1 is MGHRA and CDR2 YSYEKL. DNA for the CDR3: TGCGCCAGCAGCCAGGAAGGACAGGGGGCTTATCAGCCCCAGCATTTT. It yields the protein CASSQEGQGAYQPQHF.

This chain uses TRBV5-8 with TRBJ2-1; TRBD2 agrees at 7 bases. The germline V gene has CDR1 SGHTS and CDR2 YDEGEE. The CDR3 extends over 14 amino acids. V shed 3 bases, J shed 4 bases, and the junction held 4 bases outside the gene matches. For the CDR3, the DNA is TGTGCCAGCAGCTGGGAGGGAGGTTACAATGAGCAGTTCTTC. Its protein product is CASSWEGGYNEQFF. The full variable domain, in which reference TRBV5-8 and TRBJ2-1 provide the parts outside the CDR3, is EAGVTQSPTHLIKTRGQQATLRCSPISGHTSVYWYQQALGLGLQFLLWYDEGEERNRGNFPPRFSGRQFPNYSSELNVNALELEDSALYLCASSWEGGYNEQFFGPGTRLTVL.

The chain is built from TRBV19 and TRBJ1-5; D call uncertain. Trimming left V 11 bases short and J 2 bases short, with 16 bases between. The CDR3 contains 14 residues. Germline values: CDR1 LNHDA, CDR2 SQIVND (reference sequence). The CDR3 loop reads CASELGYRNQPQHF. CDR3 in DNA: TGTGCCTCCGAGTTGGGGTATCGCAATCAGCCCCAGCATTTT.

The chain uses TRBV7-2 and TRBJ2-7; possibly TRBD1 for D (5 bases). CDR1 is SGHTA, CDR2 FQGNSA, per germline. This CDR3 is built from 15 residues. V was clipped by 4 bases and J by 0 bases, with 13 bases between them. The CDR3 bases are TGTGCCAGCAGCTCTGGGGCCTCCAACTCCTACGAGCAGTACTTC. Its protein product is CASSSGASNSYEQYF.

The gene calls are TRBV20-1 and TRBJ1-2, with D possibly being TRBD1 (5 bases). Germline CDR1 DFQATT, CDR2 SNEGSKA (reference sequence). The CDR3 contains 11 residues. V shed 3 bases and J shed 8 bases, with 10 bases lying between them. CDR3 coding DNA: TGCAGTGCTAGTGGGACTAGCGGCTACACCTTC. Protein: CSASGTSGYTF.

This chain uses TRBV3-1 (or the pseudogene TRBV3-2) with TRBJ2-1; 12 nucleotides match TRBD2. V lost 10 bases to trimming and J lost 6 bases; unmatched junction nucleotides: 13. Germline V gene lookup returns CDR1 LGHDT and CDR2 YNNKEL (reference sequence). The CDR3 length is 16 residues. Here the CDR3 reads CATPRLAGGSGNEQFF. The CDR3, as DNA: TGTGCCACCCCACGGCTAGCGGGGGGGTCGGGCAATGAGCAGTTCTTC.

This chain uses TRBV4-3 with TRBJ1-6; D is uncertain. The length of the CDR3 is 16 residues. Trimming removed 1 base from V and 7 bases from J, with 14 bases in between. In germline, CDR1 is LGHNA, CDR2 YSLEER. The CDR3 region is CASSQGSGRENSPLHF. DNA of the CDR3: TGCGCCAGCAGCCAAGGTAGTGGCCGCGAGAATTCACCCCTCCACTTT.

The V gene is TRBV6-1, the J gene TRBJ2-5, with 11 bases lining up with TRBD2. The CDR3 covers 17 residues. With 3 bases clipped from V and 4 bases from J, the junction kept 10 bases outside the gene matches. The germline gives CDR1 MNHNS, CDR2 SASEGT. This chain's CDR3 is CASSDLIAGGPRETQYF. CDR3 bases: TGTGCCAGCAGTGACCTCATAGCGGGGGGGCCGAGAGAGACCCAGTACTTC.

The CDR3 sequence is CASSQLGIGSDTQYF. The CDR3 DNA sequence: TGCGCCAGCAGCCAACTTGGGATAGGATCAGATACGCAGTATTTT. The V call is TRBV4-1, the J call TRBJ2-3; D ambiguous. The V gene's germline CDR1 is MGHRA and CDR2 YSYEKL. This CDR3 has 15 residues. V shed 2 bases and J shed 4 bases, with 13 bases lying between them.

The V and J genes are TRBV10-3 and TRBJ2-7; D not certain. V lost 2 bases to trimming and J lost 1 base, with 9 bases between them. Per the germline V gene, CDR1 is ENHRY and CDR2 is SYGVKD. The CDR3 covers 14 residues. CDR3 sequence (DNA): TGTGCCATCAGTGAGGGGTCATCGTCCTACGAGCAGTACTTC. This sequence encodes CAISEGSSSYEQYF.

This clone was observed a single time. This chain links TRBV5-5 with TRBJ2-7; unclear D gene. The CDR3 totals 15 residues. Per the germline V gene, CDR1 is SGHKS and CDR2 is YYEKEE (reference sequence). With 2 bases removed from V and 3 bases from J, the gap between germline ends came to 15 bases. CDR3 sequence reads: CASSLDHSTVYEQYF. Here the CDR3 DNA reads TGTGCCAGCAGCTTAGACCACTCCACCGTCTACGAGCAGTACTTC.

V and J are TRBV19 and TRBJ2-6; TRBD2 agrees at 10 bases. The V and J ends lost 5 bases and 0 bases, in that order; junction bases with no gene match: 4. The CDR3 is made up of 17 amino acids. Germline V CDR1 and CDR2: LNHDA, SQIVND (reference sequence). CDR3 loop: CASSAPSGSSGANVLTF. CDR3 sequence (DNA): TGTGCCAGTAGTGCCCCTAGCGGGAGCTCTGGGGCCAACGTCCTGACTTTC.

The rearrangement links TRBV18 to TRBJ1-1; no clear D gene. CDR1 KGHSH and CDR2 LQKENI come from the germline V gene. The CDR3 covers 12 residues. The V end lost 3 bases, the J end lost 8 bases, and 10 bases lay between the germline ends. CDR3 sequence: CASSPQPDEAFF. The CDR3 DNA reads as TGTGCCAGCTCACCCCAGCCGGACGAAGCTTTCTTT.

The chain employs TRBV19 and TRBJ2-3; D uncertain. The V gene lost 3 bases and the J gene lost 5 bases, with 21 bases spanning the gap. CDR3 length: 17 residues. Germline V CDR1 and CDR2: LNHDA, SQIVND (reference sequence). The DNA of the CDR3 is TGTGCCAGTAGTATTAGAAAGACGGGTACCGTGAAAGATACGCAGTATTTT. Residues: CASSIRKTGTVKDTQYF.

This CDR3 reads CASSEALRGRYGYTF. CDR3 DNA: TGTGCCAGCAGTGAAGCTCTAAGGGGCAGGTATGGCTACACCTTC. The gene calls are TRBV2 and TRBJ1-2; D might be TRBD1 (5 bases). This CDR3 has 15 amino acids. Germline lookup yields CDR1 SNHLY and CDR2 FYNNEI. The V gene lost 0 bases and the J gene lost 5 bases, with 13 bases spanning the gap.

This chain uses TRBV5-6 with TRBJ1-2; D unclear. Trimming took off 1 base at V and 2 bases at J, with 6 bases between the two ends. This CDR3 spans 13 amino acids. Germline V lookup: CDR1 SGHDT, CDR2 YYEEEE. Here the CDR3 DNA reads TGTGCCAGCAGCTTGAACAGAAACTATGGCTACACCTTC. Its protein is CASSLNRNYGYTF.